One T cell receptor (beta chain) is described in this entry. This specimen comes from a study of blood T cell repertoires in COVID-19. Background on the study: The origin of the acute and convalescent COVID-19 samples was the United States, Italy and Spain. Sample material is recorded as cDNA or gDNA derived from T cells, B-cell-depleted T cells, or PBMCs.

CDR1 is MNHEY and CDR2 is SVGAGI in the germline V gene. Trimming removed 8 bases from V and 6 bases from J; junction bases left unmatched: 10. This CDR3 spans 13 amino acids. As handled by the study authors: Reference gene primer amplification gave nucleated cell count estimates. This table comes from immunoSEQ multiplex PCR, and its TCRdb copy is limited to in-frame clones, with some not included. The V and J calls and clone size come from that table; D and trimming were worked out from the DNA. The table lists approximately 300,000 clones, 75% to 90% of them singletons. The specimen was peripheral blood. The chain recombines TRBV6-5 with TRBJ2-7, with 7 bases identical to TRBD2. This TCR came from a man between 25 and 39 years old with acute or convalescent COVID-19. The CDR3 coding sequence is TGTGCCAGCGGGGCTGGCGGGGGATTCGAGCAGTACTTC. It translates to CASGAGGGFEQYF.